The clone carrying this TCR beta chain was counted only a few times. Antigen: not known. The sample comes from a study of blood T cells in healthy people across ages. For the study at large: About one barcoded beta molecule per two T cells came from capture by template switching.

Trimming cost V 4 bases and J 3 bases; bases outside gene matches: 8. CDR1 and CDR2 from the germline V gene are SGHTA and FQGNSA. This CDR3 has 16 residues. Primers used in a second PCR of about 7 to 12 cycles were a sample-barcoded 5' primer and a J-beta primer mix. The template-switch adaptor, which had 12 random nucleotides, put a tag on each cDNA molecule. TCRdb re-derived calls from the 5' RACE reads in MiXCR, one entry per CDR3 protein. The sample lists some 880,000 distinct CDR3 sequences; 35% to 40% were seen once. Study results and caveats: A roughly linear age-dependent decrease characterized TCR beta diversity per million T cells.

The individuals who served as donors were healthy Caucasians living in Russia, aged about 6 to 95. The chain is built from TRBV7-2 and TRBJ1-4, with 7 nucleotides matching TRBD1. Sequencing input: blood. The source is a man aged 18-30 years in good health. The CDR3 here is CASSSRGTGANEKLFF. CDR3 in DNA: TGTGCCAGCAGCTCCCGGGGCACAGGGGCTAATGAAAAACTGTTTTTT.